One sample yielded the 9 T cell receptor beta chains listed below, sequenced in a study of T cells after yellow fever vaccination. TCRdb reprocessed the 5' RACE reads with MiXCR, giving one entry per CDR3 protein. The sample gives about 350,000 distinct CDR3 sequences, approximately 13% of which show up once; 3% to 4% is in the top ten. This specimen consisted of CD4+ T cells sorted from PBMCs, obtained 15 days after the yellow fever booster vaccination. All receptors come from a man aged 18-30 years who received the YFV17D yellow fever vaccine.

The chain recombines TRBV20-1 with TRBJ2-1, with TRBD2 matching 16 bases. The CDR3 has 15 residues. V was pared by 7 bases and J by 10 bases, with 10 bases of the junction left unmatched. CDR1 and CDR2 (germline): DFQATT, SNEGSKA (reference sequence). For the CDR3, the DNA is TGCAGTGTCCTGGGACTAGCGGGGGGGCTTAGGGAGCAGTTCTTC. Translation gives CSVLGLAGGLREQFF.

This clonotype has just a few counts. This chain links TRBV20-1 with TRBJ2-5; maybe TRBD1 (6 bases). The CDR3 contains 14 residues. The germline V and J ends were trimmed by 6 bases and 4 bases, with 18 bases remaining between them. CDR1 is DFQATT, CDR2 SNEGSKA, per germline (reference sequence). This CDR3 reads CSADTTGEGETQYF. The CDR3, as DNA: TGCAGTGCCGATACGACAGGAGAGGGAGAGACCCAGTACTTC.

The rearrangement uses TRBV10-3 and TRBJ2-1; the D gene is possibly TRBD2 (6 bases). In germline, CDR1 is ENHRY, CDR2 SYGVKD. V lost 8 bases and J lost 10, with 21 bases in between. The CDR3 sequence is 14 residues long. Here the CDR3 reads CAIFGQEGVGEQFF. Here the CDR3 DNA reads TGTGCCATCTTTGGGCAGGAGGGAGTCGGGGAGCAGTTCTTC.

This clonotype showed up just a few times. This chain uses TRBV14 with TRBJ1-1; weak D call: TRBD1 (5 bases). Trimming took 1 base from V and 6 from J, leaving 9 bases between them. The CDR3 length is 13 residues. Germline-derived CDR1 and CDR2 are SGHDN and FVKESK. Here the CDR3 DNA reads TGTGCCAGCAGCCAAGTCTGGGGCCCTGAAGCTTTCTTT. This sequence encodes CASSQVWGPEAFF. The full variable domain, rest sourced from reference TRBV14 and TRBJ1-1, is EAGVTQFPSHSVIEKGQTVTLRCDPISGHDNLYWYRRVMGKEIKFLLHFVKESKQDESGMPNNRFLAERTGGTYSTLKVQPAELEDSGVYFCASSQVWGPEAFFGQGTRLTVV.

The chain has TRBV2 and TRBJ1-1; a weak D match, TRBD1 (6 bases). Trimming pared 6 bases from V and 5 bases from J, leaving 19 bases between. This CDR3 has 15 amino acids. CDR1 and CDR2 (germline): SNHLY, FYNNEI. CDR3 DNA sequence: TGTGCCAGCAGAGATTCCAGGGGAATGGGGACTGAAGCTTTCTTT. This gives the protein CASRDSRGMGTEAFF. Full variable domain (remainder filled in from reference TRBV2 and TRBJ1-1): EPEVTQTPSHQVTQMGQEVILRCVPISNHLYFYWYRQILGQKVEFLVSFYNNEISEKSEIFDDQFSVERPDGSNFTLKIRSTKLEDSAMYFCASRDSRGMGTEAFFGQGTRLTVV.

This clonotype was counted only a few times. The gene calls are TRBV7-9 and TRBJ2-6; D gene unclear. The CDR3 is 16 residues long. The germline V gene has CDR1 SEHNR and CDR2 FQNEAQ (reference sequence). Trimming shortened V by 0 bases and J by 0 bases, and 6 bases separated the two germline ends. In DNA form, the CDR3 reads TGTGCCAGCAGCTTAGCGCTTGGCTCTGGGGCCAACGTCCTGACTTTC. Translated: CASSLALGSGANVLTF. Filled out from reference TRBV7-9 and TRBJ2-6, the complete variable domain reads DTGVSQNPRHKITKRGQNVTFRCDPISEHNRLYWYRQTLGQGPEFLTYFQNEAQLEKSRLLSDRFSAERPKGSFSTLEIQRTEQGDSAMYLCASSLALGSGANVLTFGAGSRLTVL.

This clonotype occurred a few times. The CDR3 sequence is CASSLPGQGSEQYV. Here the CDR3 DNA reads TGTGCCAGCAGTCTCCCGGGACAGGGCAGCGAGCAGTACGTC. The chain joins TRBV6-9 to TRBJ2-7, with 9 bases identical to TRBD1. V lost 5 bases, J lost 6 bases, and 8 bases stayed unmatched. The CDR3 has 14 amino acids. Germline values: CDR1 MNHGY, CDR2 SVAAGI.

This chain connects TRBV28 to TRBJ1-1; D may be TRBD1 (6 bases). The CDR3 spans 13 residues. Trimming removed 6 bases at V and 4 bases at J, with 12 bases between. The germline gives CDR1 MDHEN, CDR2 SYDVKM. The DNA for the CDR3 is TGTGCCAGCAGGATCACAGGGATCACTGAAGCTTTCTTT. Protein product: CASRITGITEAFF.

This clonotype was observed once. The V gene is TRBV20-1, the J gene TRBJ2-5; TRBD2 matches 10 bases. Germline CDR1 is DFQATT and CDR2 is SNEGSKA (reference sequence). The CDR3 loop spans 15 amino acids. Losses at the gene ends were 5 bases for V and 9 bases for J; bases not matched to a gene: 15. In DNA, the CDR3 is TGCAGTGCTTTTCCGACTAGCGGGCTGGGGGTTCCCCAGTACTTC. Its translation is CSAFPTSGLGVPQYF.